This TCR beta chain derives from a study of T cell repertoires in ileal Crohn's disease. The CDR3 extends over 15 amino acids. V lost 8 bases, J lost 0 bases, and 14 bases lay in between. Looked up from germline, CDR1 is MNHNS and CDR2 is SASEGT. Repertoires were generated with immunoSEQ multiplex PCR, while TCRdb's copy carries only in-frame clones and drops some. The table records 3,500 to 4,500 clones, roughly 85% of them present only once. Described time point: neoterminal ileum biopsy at postoperative endoscopy, about 6 months after surgery. The clonotype originates from an adult with Crohn's disease. The chain carries TRBV6-1 and TRBJ1-5; D gene ambiguous. Sequencing input: ileal tissue. The CDR3 DNA is TGTGCCAGCCGACATACGGCAAATAGCAATCAGCCCCAGCATTTT. Translation: CASRHTANSNQPQHF.